These T cell receptor beta chains were read from a single sample in a study of T cell repertoires in cytomegalovirus infection. TCRdb re-analysed the reads in MiXCR, keeping a single row per CDR3 protein. In the table there are 270,000 or so distinct CDR3 sequences, about a sixth of which are singletons. The sequencing input was CD8+ T cells from PBMCs. Receptors originate from a human donor in good health (CMV status not recorded). Some clones in this sample may be carry-over from other donors' samples. CDR3s include the opening cysteine and the closing phenylalanine or tryptophan. A D gene is named only where the DNA matches it firmly. The size entry is marked missing in some rows and otherwise reads once, few, many or a size class.

TRBD2	TRBJ2-7	TRBV5-1	few	TGCGCCAGCAGCTTGACGACTAGCGGGGGTTACGAGCAGTACTTC	CASSLTTSGGYEQYF
TRBD1	TRBJ1-1	TRBV6-1	many	TGTGCCAGCAGCCCCTTTAAACTAGACAGGGAAGCGGACACTGAAGCTTTCTTT	CASSPFKLDREADTEAFF
-	TRBJ1-1	TRBV20-1	-	TGCAGTGCTAGAGATGAAGTTCTGGTAGGGGGTTACACTGAAGCTTTCTTT	CSARDEVLVGGYTEAFF
-	TRBJ2-1	TRBV5-4	once	TGTGCCAGCAGCTCTGACGGCTTCTACAATGAGCAGTTCTTC	CASSSDGFYNEQFF
TRBD2	TRBJ2-5	TRBV28	few	TGTGCCAGCAGTTTAAAGCGGGGGGGCTTTGAGACCCAGTACTTC	CASSLKRGGFETQYF
-	TRBJ1-2	TRBV28	-	TGTGCCAGCAGCCCCAGGGGATCGACCCGGGATGGCTACACCTTC	CASSPRGSTRDGYTF
TRBD1	TRBJ2-5	TRBV14	-	TGTGCCAGCAGCCAACCGGACAGGGGGAAGGAGACCCAGTACTTC	CASSQPDRGKETQYF
-	TRBJ1-5	TRBV28	many	TGTGCCAGCAGTTTCTCCGTTTATCAGCCCCAGCATTTT	CASSFSVYQPQHF
-	TRBJ1-5	TRBV3-1	-	TGTGCCAGCAGCCAAGGCGGCAGCGTTAATCAGCCCCAGCATTTT	CASSQGGSVNQPQHF
-	TRBJ1-1	TRBV7-9	few	TGTGCCAGCAGCGGGGACCTTCTGAACACTGAAGCTTTCTTT	CASSGDLLNTEAFF
TRBD1	TRBJ2-1	TRBV13	few	TGTGCCAGCAGCCCGCACGGGACAGGGGGGAATGAGCAGTTCTTC	CASSPHGTGGNEQFF
-	TRBJ2-7	TRBV4-3	few	TGCGCCAGCAGCCAAGAGATAGGGCGAGGGGAGCAGTACTTC	CASSQEIGRGEQYF
-	TRBJ1-4	TRBV13	-	TGTGCCAGCAGCCTCAGGGGAAGCAATGAAAAACTGTTTTTT	CASSLRGSNEKLFF
-	TRBJ2-6	TRBV7-6	-	TGTGCCAGCAGCTTGGGTGGCGCTGGGTACTCTGGGGCCAACGTCCTGACTTTC	CASSLGGAGYSGANVLTF
-	TRBJ1-2	TRBV6-1	few	TGTGCCAGCAGTGAAGCGCTTCGGAGAGGGGGGGTAGATGGCTACACCTTC	CASSEALRRGGVDGYTF
TRBD1	TRBJ2-1	TRBV7-9	many	TGTGCCAGCAGCGGTCCAGGGCGGACAGGGTCCTACAATGAGCAGTTCTTC	CASSGPGRTGSYNEQFF
-	TRBJ1-4	TRBV25-1	many	TGTGCCAGCAGTCCAACTAGGGTTACAGGCTCTAACCCAGACGTTAGAGAAAAACTGTTTTTT	CASSPTRVTGSNPDVREKLFF
-	TRBJ1-1	TRBV28	-	TGTGCCAGTCTTCCCACCTACGCCGGCGCCTGGGTCACTGAAGCTTTCTTT	CASLPTYAGAWVTEAFF
-	TRBJ2-4	TRBV20-1	-	TGCAGTGCTAGCCAGTCATTAGCCAAAAACATTCAGTACTTC	CSASQSLAKNIQYF
-	TRBJ1-6	TRBV2	-	TGTGCCAGCGTAAGATTGACAGGATCTGGTTCACCCCTCCACTTT	CASVRLTGSGSPLHF
-	TRBJ2-7	TRBV6-2/TRBV6-3	-	TGTGCCAGCAGTTACTCGACCGGGTACGAGCAGTACTTC	CASSYSTGYEQYF
TRBD1	TRBJ1-5	TRBV5-1	many	TGTGCCAGCAGCGAGACAGGGGATCAGCCCCAGCATTTT	CASSETGDQPQHF
-	TRBJ2-1	TRBV28	few	TGTGCCAGCCGGCGCCGGGGGCGATACAATGAGCAGTTCTTC	CASRRRGRYNEQFF
TRBD1	TRBJ2-5	TRBV20-1	-	TGCAGTGCAATTTGGACAGGGTACCCCTTCGGAGAGACCCAGTACTTC	CSAIWTGYPFGETQYF
-	TRBJ1-2	TRBV28	few	TGTGCCAGCAGTCCCGCCGGGACAATATATGGCTACACCTTC	CASSPAGTIYGYTF
-	TRBJ1-1	TRBV20-1	-	TGCAGTGCTAGATTATCCCCTGAAGCTTTCTTT	CSARLSPEAFF
TRBD2	TRBJ2-2	TRBV7-2	many	TGTGCCAGCAGCTTAGCCCCTAGCGGGGGTCTCACCGGGGAGCTGTTTTTT	CASSLAPSGGLTGELFF
-	TRBJ2-7	TRBV7-6	many	TGTGCCAGCAGCCCCCGAGCCTCCTACGAGCAGTACTTC	CASSPRASYEQYF
-	TRBJ1-1	TRBV6-1	many	TGTGCCAGCAACACTCCCCCTGCCCGTGCCACTGAAGCTTTCTTT	CASNTPPARATEAFF
-	TRBJ1-1	TRBV6-6	once	TGTGCCAGCAGTTACCCCAGAGGGGGAGACACTGAAGCTTTCTTT	CASSYPRGGDTEAFF
-	TRBJ2-3	TRBV7-2	many	TGTGCCAGCAGCTTAGTTGGACGTTTCAGCACAGATACGCAGTATTTT	CASSLVGRFSTDTQYF
-	TRBJ1-1	TRBV12-3/TRBV12-4	many	TGTGCCAGCAGCCCGCTATGGACAGCACAGAACACTGAAGCTTTCTTT	CASSPLWTAQNTEAFF
-	TRBJ2-7	TRBV6-6	-	TGTGCCAGCAGTTCCGGGCCTTTCTACGAGCAGTACTTC	CASSSGPFYEQYF
TRBD1	TRBJ2-7	TRBV7-9	many	TGTGCCAGCAGCGCCGACAGGGGATACGAGCAGTACTTC	CASSADRGYEQYF
TRBD2	TRBJ2-7	TRBV7-6	many	TGTGCCAGCAGCTCATTCCCGGGGGGGGCGAACGAGCAGTACTTC	CASSSFPGGANEQYF
-	TRBJ2-1	TRBV4-3	many	TGCGCCAGCAGCGACGGACAGTTTCTCTACAATGAGCAGTTCTTC	CASSDGQFLYNEQFF
-	TRBJ2-6	TRBV4-1	-	TGCGCCAGCAGCCATAGGACAGATACCTCCTCTGGGGCCAACGTCCTGACTTTC	CASSHRTDTSSGANVLTF
-	TRBJ2-1	TRBV28	few	TGTGCCAGCAGTGATGGGACTTCCTACAATGAGCAGTTCTTC	CASSDGTSYNEQFF
-	TRBJ1-1	TRBV12-3/TRBV12-4	-	TGTGCCAGCAGTTTGGCGGTGGGTGGTGAAGCTTTCTTT	CASSLAVGGEAFF
TRBD1	TRBJ2-7	TRBV10-3	-	TGTGCCATCAGTGAATCCGGGACAGGGGGATCCGAGCAGTACTTC	CAISESGTGGSEQYF
-	TRBJ2-1	TRBV28	few	TGTGCCAGCAGTTCCGCTGCCCATTACAATGAGCAGTTCTTC	CASSSAAHYNEQFF
-	TRBJ2-7	TRBV7-6	many	TGTGCCAGCAGCTTAGGTGGCGTAACCTACGAGCAGTACTTC	CASSLGGVTYEQYF
-	TRBJ2-5	TRBV7-8	many	TGTGCCAGCAGCTTAGCGAGGTCTAGCATGGAGACCCAGTACTTC	CASSLARSSMETQYF
TRBD2	TRBJ2-2	TRBV20-1	-	TGCAGTGCTCGATATACCGGGCAGCCTAGCGGGGCCGTCACCGGGGAGCTGTTTTTT	CSARYTGQPSGAVTGELFF